Presented here are 18 T cell receptor beta chains from one specimen sequenced in a study of T cell repertoires in cytomegalovirus infection. TCRdb reanalysed the reads using MiXCR and keeps one entry per CDR3 protein. The sample has fewer than 400,000 distinct CDR3 sequences, less than 20% seen once. The sample comprised PBMCs. The receptors derive from a human donor in good health (CMV status not recorded). Some clones in this sample may be carry-over from other donors' samples.

This chain joins TRBV6-8 and TRBJ1-5, with a weak D call TRBD1 (5 bases). The germline V and J ends were trimmed by 7 bases and 0 bases, with 16 bases remaining between them. CDR1 is MNHGY, CDR2 SAAAGT, per germline. The CDR3 contains 16 residues. CDR3 DNA: TGTGCCAGCAACACCAGGGTACTCAATAGCAATCAGCCCCAGCATTTT. Translating gives CASNTRVLNSNQPQHF.

The gene calls are TRBV2 and TRBJ1-4; no firm D call. Trimming shortened V by 6 bases and J by 5 bases, and 10 bases separated the two germline ends. Germline CDR1 reads SNHLY; CDR2 reads FYNNEI. The CDR3 consists of 13 residues. The CDR3 DNA sequence: TGTGCCAGCAGGACTGATCGGAATGAAAAACTGTTTTTT. Translation gives CASRTDRNEKLFF. The full variable domain, its missing parts supplied by reference TRBV2 and TRBJ1-4, is EPEVTQTPSHQVTQMGQEVILRCVPISNHLYFYWYRQILGQKVEFLVSFYNNEISEKSEIFDDQFSVERPDGSNFTLKIRSTKLEDSAMYFCASRTDRNEKLFFGSGTQLSVL.

This clonotype was found a few times. The rearrangement joins TRBV5-4 to TRBJ2-2; D unresolved. The CDR3 is made up of 15 amino acids. The germline gives CDR1 SGHNT, CDR2 YYREEE (reference sequence). V lost 2 bases, J lost 0 bases, and 8 bases lay in between. The CDR3 DNA is TGTGCCAGCAGCTTTCTCAGATCGAACACCGGGGAGCTGTTTTTT. As protein: CASSFLRSNTGELFF.

This clonotype has more than one count but fewer than ten. The V and J genes are TRBV7-9 and TRBJ2-3; the D is unclear. CDR3 length: 14 amino acids. Germline V CDR1 and CDR2: SEHNR, FQNEAQ (reference sequence). The germline V and J ends were trimmed by 3 bases and 2 bases, with 9 bases remaining between them. The CDR3 here is CASSLLVVTDTQYF. DNA for the CDR3: TGTGCCAGCAGCTTGCTCGTGGTCACAGATACGCAGTATTTT.

This clonotype was observed a few times. The chain carries TRBV20-1 and TRBJ2-3, with 10 nucleotides matching TRBD2. V dropped 6 bases and J dropped 4; count of bases not matched to a gene: 13. Germline CDR1 and CDR2: DFQATT and SNEGSKA (reference sequence). The CDR3 runs 16 residues. This chain's CDR3 is CSAKSPGLAFSDTQYF. Written as DNA, the CDR3 is TGCAGTGCCAAATCGCCGGGACTAGCGTTTTCAGATACGCAGTATTTT.

V is TRBV2 and J is TRBJ1-5; 9 bases are shared with TRBD1. CDR3 length: 15 amino acids. V lost 6 bases, J lost 9 bases, and 12 bases stayed unmatched. Per germline, CDR1 SNHLY and CDR2 FYNNEI. The CDR3 region is CASSPQGAGVRPQHF. CDR3 DNA sequence: TGTGCCAGCAGCCCACAGGGGGCGGGCGTGAGGCCCCAGCATTTT.

Points on this clonotype: A read error may explain this, as a much larger clone is one base away. The V gene is TRBV6-6, the J gene TRBJ2-5; D possibly matches TRBD1 or TRBD2 (5 bases each). The germline V and J ends were trimmed by 6 bases and 5 bases, with 13 bases remaining between them. The CDR3 totals 13 residues. CDR1 is MNHNY, CDR2 SVGAGI, per germline (reference sequence). In DNA form, the CDR3 reads TGTGCCAGCAGCCCCGGGACGTGGGAGACCCAGTACTTC. Translation: CASSPGTWETQYF.

This chain joins TRBV7-2 and TRBJ2-3; 10 bases fit TRBD2. V lost 9 bases to trimming and J lost 2 bases; unmatched junction nucleotides: 8. Germline V CDR1 and CDR2: SGHTA, FQGNSA. The CDR3 consists of 15 residues. The DNA of the CDR3 is TGTGCCAGAAGACGAACTAGCGGGGCCACAGATACGCAGTATTTT. Amino acids: CARRRTSGATDTQYF. Drawing the rest from reference TRBV7-2 and TRBJ2-3, the complete variable domain is GAGVSQSPSNKVTEKGKDVELRCDPISGHTALYWYRQSLGQGLEFLIYFQGNSAPDKSGLPSDRFSAERTGGSVSTLTIQRTQQEDSAVYLCARRRTSGATDTQYFGPGTRLTVL.

This clonotype was found many times. CDR3 residues: CASRDAAGVGTDTQYF. The CDR3 nucleotides read TGTGCCAGCAGGGACGCTGCGGGGGTTGGCACAGATACGCAGTATTTT. V and J are TRBV2 and TRBJ2-3; 7 nucleotides match TRBD2. The germline V gene encodes CDR1 SNHLY and CDR2 FYNNEI. V was pared by 6 bases and J by 1 base, with 10 bases of the junction left unmatched. The CDR3 has 16 residues.

This clonotype was recorded many times. The chain recombines TRBV20-1 with TRBJ1-3, with D tentatively TRBD1 (6 bases). In germline, CDR1 is DFQATT, CDR2 SNEGSKA (reference sequence). There are 14 residues in the CDR3. The V and J ends lost 3 bases and 4 bases respectively, with 13 bases between them. The CDR3 region is CSASWGARGNTIYF. The CDR3 bases are TGCAGTGCTAGTTGGGGGGCAAGGGGAAACACCATATATTTT.

In its sample, this clonotype was seen a few times. CDR3: CSARETKWVEGPTDTQYF. Here the CDR3 DNA reads TGCAGTGCTAGAGAGACGAAGTGGGTAGAAGGTCCCACAGATACGCAGTATTTT. The chain links TRBV20-1 to TRBJ2-3; D unclear. Germline V gene sequence: CDR1 DFQATT, CDR2 SNEGSKA (reference sequence). There are 18 residues in the CDR3. V lost 0 bases to trimming and J lost 2 bases, with 21 bases between them.

This clonotype was seen a few times. The V and J genes are TRBV12-3 or TRBV12-4 and TRBJ1-1; 7 bases align to TRBD1. The ends lost 6 bases at V and 0 bases at J; junction bases unmatched: 13. The CDR3 loop spans 17 amino acids. The CDR3 DNA sequence: TGTGCCAGCAGCCCCGCGGGGTGGACAGGCATGAACACTGAAGCTTTCTTT. It is translated as CASSPAGWTGMNTEAFF.

This clonotype was found many times. One end of the junction is discordant with germline, which a read error may explain. J is TRBJ1-1 and V is TRBV20-1; no definite D call. The germline V gene encodes CDR1 DFQATT and CDR2 SNEGSKA (reference sequence). The CDR3 totals 11 residues. CDR3 coding DNA: TGCAGTGGGTTCAGGAACGCTGAAGCTTTCTTT. Residues: CSGFRNAEAFF.

This clonotype was seen only a few times. V gene TRBV19 combines with J gene TRBJ2-2; D is possibly TRBD2 (6 bases). This CDR3 is built from 17 residues. Deletions cut 3 bases from V and 5 bases from J, with 19 bases between. The germline gives CDR1 LNHDA, CDR2 SQIVND (reference sequence). The CDR3 loop is CASSIGGPRAGTGELFF. The CDR3 DNA reads TGTGCCAGTAGTATCGGGGGTCCCAGGGCCGGAACCGGGGAGCTGTTTTTT.

The chain carries TRBV20-1 and TRBJ1-5, with 9 nucleotides matching TRBD1. There are 13 residues in the CDR3. J gave up 5 bases and V 1 base, and 0 bases lay outside the gene matches. In germline, CDR1 is DFQATT, CDR2 SNEGSKA (reference sequence). The CDR3 spells CSARGTGDQPQHF. CDR3 nucleotide sequence: TGCAGTGCTAGAGGGACAGGGGATCAGCCCCAGCATTTT.

This clonotype was recorded a few times. The chain's CDR3 is CSASGGGFTDTQYF. CDR3 nucleotides: TGCAGTGCTAGTGGCGGGGGATTCACAGATACGCAGTATTTT. V gene TRBV20-1 combines with J gene TRBJ2-3; 7 bases agree with TRBD2. Germline values: CDR1 DFQATT, CDR2 SNEGSKA (reference sequence). V gave up 3 bases and J gave up 2 bases; unmatched junction bases: 5. The CDR3 runs 14 residues.

This clonotype was seen at least ten times. The chain uses TRBV7-2 and TRBJ2-1; D is unclear. CDR1 SGHTA and CDR2 FQGNSA come from the germline V gene. Trimming removed 5 bases from V and 0 bases from J, with 14 bases in between. The CDR3 has 16 amino acids. The CDR3 is CASSSMPGSSYNEQFF. The CDR3 coding sequence is TGTGCCAGCAGCAGCATGCCTGGAAGCTCCTACAATGAGCAGTTCTTC.

V is TRBV18 and J is TRBJ2-2; no firm D call. Germline lookup yields CDR1 KGHSH and CDR2 LQKENI. The V and J ends lost 4 bases and 1 base respectively, with 13 bases between them. The CDR3 contains 16 residues. CDR3 protein: CASSLALVENTGELFF. The CDR3 region has the DNA TGTGCCAGCTCACTAGCTCTTGTGGAGAACACCGGGGAGCTGTTTTTT.